These 17 T cell receptor beta chains were sequenced from one sample in a study of PD-1 blockade in classical Hodgkin lymphoma. Every one of the patients relapsed after autologous stem cell transplantation (brentuximab vedotin exposure was variable). Magnetic depletion of non-target cells from thawed PBMCs yielded purified CD8+ T cells. Data came from immunoSEQ multiplex PCR; TCRdb stores just in-frame clones and leaves some out. The table records about 5,000 clones, under 90% of them present only once. The sequenced sample was CD8+ T cells from blood, obtained at baseline. These receptors all stem from a human donor with classical Hodgkin lymphoma.

V usage is TRBV6-4 and J usage is TRBJ2-7; D is possibly TRBD1 or TRBD2 (5 bases each). Germline lookup yields CDR1 MRHNA and CDR2 SNTAGT. There are 14 residues in the CDR3. V was clipped by 6 bases and J by 0 bases, with 12 bases between them. The CDR3: CASRPGRDSYEQYF. CDR3 nucleotide sequence: TGTGCCAGCAGACCGGGACGGGACTCCTACGAGCAGTACTTC.

The chain links TRBV7-2 to TRBJ2-3; tentative D call: TRBD2 (6 bases). CDR1 and CDR2 (germline): SGHTA, FQGNSA. The V end lost 1 base, the J end lost 0 bases, and 17 bases lay between the germline ends. The CDR3 contains 18 residues. The CDR3 spells CASSLGPRGGGSTDTQYF. The DNA for the CDR3 is TGTGCCAGCAGCTTAGGCCCAAGGGGTGGAGGGAGCACAGATACGCAGTATTTT.

The chain is built from TRBV27 and TRBJ2-1; 8 nucleotides line up with TRBD2. Germline V gene sequence: CDR1 MNHEY, CDR2 SMNVEV (reference sequence). V was clipped by 5 bases and J by 8 bases; unmatched bases: 8. The CDR3 has 14 residues. As DNA, the CDR3 is TGTGCCAGCAGTAACTCCGGGGGGGCTTATGAGCAGTTCTTC. Its protein product is CASSNSGGAYEQFF.

This sequence joins TRBV7-8 and TRBJ1-5; 7 bases agree with TRBD1. Germline loops: CDR1 SGHVS, CDR2 FQNEAQ. This CDR3 is 15 amino acids long. J was trimmed by 1 base and V by 1 base; bases with no gene match: 1. DNA of the CDR3: TGTGCCAGCAGCTTAGGACAGGGCAGCAATCAGCCCCAGCATTTT. This translates into CASSLGQGSNQPQHF. The variable domain in full, completed from reference TRBV7-8 and TRBJ1-5, reads GAGVSQSPRYKVAKRGQDVALRCDPISGHVSLFWYQQALGQGPEFLTYFQNEAQLDKSGLPSDRFFAERPEGSVSTLKIQRTQQEDSAVYLCASSLGQGSNQPQHFGDGTRLSIL.

The chain links TRBV4-1 to TRBJ1-5; tentative D call: TRBD1 (6 bases). V was cut by 0 bases and J by 7 bases, with 7 bases left in between. Germline V CDR1 and CDR2: MGHRA, YSYEKL. The CDR3 contains 13 residues. DNA of the CDR3: TGCGCCAGCAGCCAAGACAGGGGACAGCCCCAGCATTTT. This encodes CASSQDRGQPQHF.

This rearrangement joins TRBV4-3 to TRBJ2-3; 10 bases are a match to TRBD1. V lost 0 bases, J lost 1 base, and 7 bases stayed unmatched. The CDR3 sequence is 18 residues long. Germline CDR1 and CDR2: LGHNA and YSLEER. CDR3 amino acids: CASSQEGAGTGGTDTQYF. CDR3 coding DNA: TGCGCCAGCAGCCAAGAGGGAGCCGGGACAGGGGGCACAGATACGCAGTATTTT.

This rearrangement joins TRBV7-2 to TRBJ2-3; D is unclear. The CDR3 runs 13 residues. Germline V CDR1 and CDR2: SGHTA, FQGNSA. V gave up 0 bases and J gave up 3 bases, with 4 bases separating them. CDR3 sequence (DNA): TGTGCCAGCAGCTTAGCGCTAACAGATACGCAGTATTTT. Its translation: CASSLALTDTQYF. Full variable domain (remainder filled in from reference TRBV7-2 and TRBJ2-3): GAGVSQSPSNKVTEKGKDVELRCDPISGHTALYWYRQSLGQGLEFLIYFQGNSAPDKSGLPSDRFSAERTGGSVSTLTIQRTQQEDSAVYLCASSLALTDTQYFGPGTRLTVL.

In DNA form, the CDR3 reads TGCAGCGTCATTGGGGCTGAAGCTTTCTTT. This translates into CSVIGAEAFF. V gene TRBV29-1 combines with J gene TRBJ1-1; the D is unclear. Germline V lookup: CDR1 SQVTM, CDR2 ANQGSEA. This CDR3 region has 10 residues. The ends were cut back, 6 bases at V and 6 bases at J, with 8 bases in the middle.

To note about this clone: Germline is not matched at one junction end, which may reflect a read error. This chain connects TRBV7-7 to TRBJ2-5; D possibly uses TRBD1 or TRBD2 (5 bases each). The germline V gene has CDR1 SSHAT and CDR2 FNYEAQ (reference sequence). This CDR3 has 15 amino acids. The CDR3 reads CASSPGARTQETQYF. In nucleotides, the CDR3 is TGTGCTAGCAGCCCCGGGGCCCGAACCCAAGAGACCCAGTACTTC.

A few counts support this clone. The same CDR3 can be traced to other DNA sequences in this sample. The V and J genes are TRBV19 and TRBJ2-1, with D tentatively TRBD2 (6 bases). The germline CDR1 and CDR2 sequences are LNHDA and SQIVND (reference sequence). Trimming removed 3 bases from V and 6 bases from J, with 6 bases in between. This CDR3 is built from 12 residues. CDR3 nucleotide sequence: TGTGCCAGTAGTATGGGGGGCAATGAGCAGTTCTTC. Translating it yields CASSMGGNEQFF.

V usage is TRBV28 and J usage is TRBJ2-2, with 12 bases matching TRBD2. Germline V CDR1 and CDR2: MDHEN, SYDVKM. The CDR3 runs 18 residues. Trimming took 5 bases from V and 5 from J; bases not matched to a gene: 12. The CDR3 loop reads CASSPRLAGAFGTGELFF. The CDR3 DNA follows: TGTGCCAGCAGTCCCAGACTAGCGGGGGCCTTCGGGACCGGGGAGCTGTTTTTT.

The chain employs TRBV15 and TRBJ2-6; 9 bases align to TRBD1. The CDR3 is made up of 17 amino acids. With V trimmed by 0 bases and J by 1 base, 1 base remained unmatched. Germline-derived CDR1 and CDR2 are LNHNV and YYDKDF (reference sequence). The CDR3 DNA sequence: TGTGCCACCAGCAGAGAGGGACAGGGTTCTGGGGCCAACGTCCTGACTTTC. Its translation is CATSREGQGSGANVLTF.

The V call is TRBV6-6, the J call TRBJ1-5; TRBD1 might be the D (5 bases). The CDR3 covers 15 residues. V lost 6 bases, J lost 3 bases, and 15 bases lay in between. Germline V CDR1 and CDR2: MNHNY, SVGAGI (reference sequence). The CDR3: CASSQNWGTNQPQHF. In nucleotides, the CDR3 is TGTGCCAGCAGCCAAAACTGGGGGACCAATCAGCCCCAGCATTTT.

J is TRBJ2-7 and V is TRBV4-3, with D perhaps matching TRBD2 (7 bases). Germline CDR1 reads LGHNA; CDR2 reads YSLEER. This CDR3 has 15 amino acids. V was clipped by 2 bases and J by 0 bases, with 11 bases between them. CDR3 region: CASSQSRGGSYEQYF. As DNA, the CDR3 is TGCGCCAGCAGCCAATCAAGGGGGGGCTCCTACGAGCAGTACTTC.

This chain connects TRBV30 to TRBJ1-1; D remains ambiguous. This CDR3 is built from 14 residues. V dropped 0 bases and J dropped 1 base, with 9 bases sitting between them. Germline V gene data show CDR1 as GTSNPN and CDR2 as SVGIG (reference sequence). CDR3 amino acids: CAWSVRGGNTEAFF. The CDR3 DNA follows: TGTGCCTGGAGTGTAAGAGGAGGGAACACTGAAGCTTTCTTT.

Regarding this clone: The junction departs from germline at one end; a sequencing error may be responsible. This chain links TRBV7-7 with TRBJ2-7, with D tentatively TRBD2 (6 bases). The CDR3 length is 13 residues. Germline CDR1 is SSHAT and CDR2 is FNYEAQ (reference sequence). The CDR3 loop is CASSLEGAYEQYF. CDR3 sequence (DNA): TGTGCTAGCAGCTTGGAGGGCGCCTACGAGCAGTACTTC.

The rearrangement uses TRBV7-9 and TRBJ2-3; tentatively, D is TRBD2 (5 bases). Germline V CDR1 and CDR2: SEHNR, FQNEAQ (reference sequence). The CDR3 runs 15 residues. V lost 5 bases to trimming and J lost 2 bases, with 14 bases between them. DNA for the CDR3: TGTGCCAGCAGCCTGGGGAGTTGGGACACAGATACGCAGTATTTT. Protein product: CASSLGSWDTDTQYF.